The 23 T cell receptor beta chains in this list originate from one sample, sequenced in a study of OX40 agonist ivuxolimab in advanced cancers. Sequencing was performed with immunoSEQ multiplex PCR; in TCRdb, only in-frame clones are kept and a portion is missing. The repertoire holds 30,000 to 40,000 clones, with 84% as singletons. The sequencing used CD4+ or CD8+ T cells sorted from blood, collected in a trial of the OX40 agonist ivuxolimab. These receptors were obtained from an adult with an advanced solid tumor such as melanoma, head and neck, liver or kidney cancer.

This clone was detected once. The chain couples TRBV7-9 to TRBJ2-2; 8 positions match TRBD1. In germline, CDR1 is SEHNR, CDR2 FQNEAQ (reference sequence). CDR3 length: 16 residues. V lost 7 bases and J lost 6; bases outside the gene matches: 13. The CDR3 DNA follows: TGTGCCAGCACGGGACAGGCTACGCTCGAGGCCGGGGAGCTGTTTTTT. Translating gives CASTGQATLEAGELFF.

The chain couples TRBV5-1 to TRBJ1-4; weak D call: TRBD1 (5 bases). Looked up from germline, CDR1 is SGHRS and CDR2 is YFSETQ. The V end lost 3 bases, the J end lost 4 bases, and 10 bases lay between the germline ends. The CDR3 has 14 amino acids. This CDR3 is CASSSGSGNEKLFF. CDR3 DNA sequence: TGCGCCAGCAGCTCAGGGTCCGGTAATGAAAAACTGTTTTTT. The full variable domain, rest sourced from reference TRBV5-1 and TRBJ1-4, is KAGVTQTPRYLIKTRGQQVTLSCSPISGHRSVSWYQQTPGQGLQFLFEYFSETQRNKGNFPGRFSGRQFSNSRSEMNVSTLELGDSALYLCASSSGSGNEKLFFGSGTQLSVL.

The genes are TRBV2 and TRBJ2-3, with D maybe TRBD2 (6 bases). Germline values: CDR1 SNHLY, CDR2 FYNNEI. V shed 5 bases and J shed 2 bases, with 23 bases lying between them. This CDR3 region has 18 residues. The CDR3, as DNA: TGTGCCAGCAGTTGGGAGGAGGACTACCCACCCTACACAGATACGCAGTATTTT. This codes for CASSWEEDYPPYTDTQYF.

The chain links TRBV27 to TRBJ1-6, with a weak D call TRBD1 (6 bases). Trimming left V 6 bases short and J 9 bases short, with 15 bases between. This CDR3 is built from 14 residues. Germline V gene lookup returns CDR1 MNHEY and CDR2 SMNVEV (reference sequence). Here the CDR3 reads CASRPGERFSPLHF. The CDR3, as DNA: TGTGCCAGCAGGCCAGGGGAAAGATTTTCACCCCTCCACTTT.

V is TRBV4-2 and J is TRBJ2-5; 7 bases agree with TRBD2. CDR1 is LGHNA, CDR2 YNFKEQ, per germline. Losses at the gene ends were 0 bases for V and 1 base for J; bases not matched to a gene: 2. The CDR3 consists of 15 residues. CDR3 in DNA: TGTGCCAGCAGCCAAGATTGGGGGGGCCAAGAGACCCAGTACTTC. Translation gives CASSQDWGGQETQYF.

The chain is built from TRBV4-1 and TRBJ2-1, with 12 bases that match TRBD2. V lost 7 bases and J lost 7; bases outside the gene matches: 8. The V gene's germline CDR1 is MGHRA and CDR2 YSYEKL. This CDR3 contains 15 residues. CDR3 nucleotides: TGCGCCAGCAATAGACTAGCGGGAGTCAGGAATGAGCAGTTCTTC. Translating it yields CASNRLAGVRNEQFF.

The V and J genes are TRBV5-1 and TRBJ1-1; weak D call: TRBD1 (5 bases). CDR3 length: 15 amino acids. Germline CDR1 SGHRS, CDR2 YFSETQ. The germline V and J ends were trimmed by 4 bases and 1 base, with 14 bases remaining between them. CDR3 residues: CASSSPGGANTEAFF. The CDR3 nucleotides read TGCGCCAGCAGCAGCCCGGGGGGAGCGAACACTGAAGCTTTCTTT.

The CDR3 region is CASSFGTSGGSYEQYF. The CDR3 DNA reads as TGTGCCAGCAGTTTTGGGACTAGCGGGGGATCCTACGAGCAGTACTTC. The chain recombines TRBV27 with TRBJ2-7, with TRBD2 identical over 14 bases. Trimming cost V 3 bases and J 1 base; bases outside gene matches: 2. Germline-derived CDR1 and CDR2 are MNHEY and SMNVEV (reference sequence). The CDR3 is 16 residues long.

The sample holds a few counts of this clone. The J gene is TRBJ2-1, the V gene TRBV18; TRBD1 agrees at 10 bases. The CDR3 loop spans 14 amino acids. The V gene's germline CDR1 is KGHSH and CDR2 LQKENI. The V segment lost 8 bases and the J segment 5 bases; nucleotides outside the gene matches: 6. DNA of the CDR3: TGTGCCAGCCTGGAGGGACAGGGGAACAATGAGCAGTTCTTC. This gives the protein CASLEGQGNNEQFF.

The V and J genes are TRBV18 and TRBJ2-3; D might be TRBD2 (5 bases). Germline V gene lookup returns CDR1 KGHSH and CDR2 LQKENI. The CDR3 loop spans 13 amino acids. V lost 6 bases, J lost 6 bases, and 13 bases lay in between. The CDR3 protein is CASSPGVEDTQYF. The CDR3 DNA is TGTGCCAGCTCCCCCGGGGTTGAGGATACGCAGTATTTT.

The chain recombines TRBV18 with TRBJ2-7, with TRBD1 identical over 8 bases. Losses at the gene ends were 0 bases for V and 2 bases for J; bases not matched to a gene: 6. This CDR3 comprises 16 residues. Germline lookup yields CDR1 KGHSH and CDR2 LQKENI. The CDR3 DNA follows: TGTGCCAGCTCACCACCGGCCGGGACAGGCGCCTACGAGCAGTACTTC. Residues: CASSPPAGTGAYEQYF. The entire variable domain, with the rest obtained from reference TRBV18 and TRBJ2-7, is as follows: NAGVMQNPRHLVRRRGQEARLRCSPMKGHSHVYWYRQLPEEGLKFMVYLQKENIIDESGMPKERFSAEFPKEGPSILRIQQVVRGDSAAYFCASSPPAGTGAYEQYFGPGTRLTVT.

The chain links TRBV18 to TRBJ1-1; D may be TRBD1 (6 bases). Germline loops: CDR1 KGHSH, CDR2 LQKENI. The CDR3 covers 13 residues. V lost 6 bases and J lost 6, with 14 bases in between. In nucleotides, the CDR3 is TGTGCCAGCTCGGCTAACAGGGAGGCTGAAGCTTTCTTT. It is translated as CASSANREAEAFF.

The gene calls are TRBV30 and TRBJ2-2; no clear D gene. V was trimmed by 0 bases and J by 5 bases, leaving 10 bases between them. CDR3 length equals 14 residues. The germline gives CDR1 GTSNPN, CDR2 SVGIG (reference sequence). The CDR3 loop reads CAWSVWGNTGELFF. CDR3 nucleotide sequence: TGTGCCTGGAGTGTTTGGGGAAATACCGGGGAGCTGTTTTTT.

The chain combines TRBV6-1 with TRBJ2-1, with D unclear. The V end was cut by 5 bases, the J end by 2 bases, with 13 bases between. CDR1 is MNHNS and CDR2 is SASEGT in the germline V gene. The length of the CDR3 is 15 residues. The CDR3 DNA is TGTGCCAGCAGTCGTCAGCACGACCCCTACAATGAGCAGTTCTTC. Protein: CASSRQHDPYNEQFF.

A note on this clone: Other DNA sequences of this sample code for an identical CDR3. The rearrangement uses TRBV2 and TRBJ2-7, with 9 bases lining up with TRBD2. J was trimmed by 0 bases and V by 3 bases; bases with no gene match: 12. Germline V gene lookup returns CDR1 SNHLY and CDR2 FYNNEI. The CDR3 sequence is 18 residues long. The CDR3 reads CASSESWSSGVSSYEQYF. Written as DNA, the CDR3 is TGTGCCAGCAGTGAGTCCTGGTCTAGCGGGGTTAGCTCCTACGAGCAGTACTTC.

The CDR3 spells CASSPTGTETQYF. CDR3 DNA: TGTGCCAGCAGTCCAACAGGGACTGAGACCCAGTACTTC. The chain joins TRBV7-2 to TRBJ2-5, with D perhaps matching TRBD1 or TRBD2 (6 bases each). The CDR3 runs 13 residues. V shed 6 bases and J shed 5 bases, with 13 bases lying between them. Germline V CDR1 and CDR2: SGHTA, FQGNSA.

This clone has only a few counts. Written as DNA, the CDR3 is TGTGCCAGTAGTATAGGCGGGACAGGTAACTATGGCTACACCTTC. The encoded protein is CASSIGGTGNYGYTF. This rearrangement joins TRBV19 to TRBJ1-2; TRBD1 matches 8 bases. Germline V gene data show CDR1 as LNHDA and CDR2 as SQIVND (reference sequence). The J segment lost 1 base and the V segment lost 1 base, leaving 2 bases of the junction unmatched. The CDR3 runs to 15 residues.

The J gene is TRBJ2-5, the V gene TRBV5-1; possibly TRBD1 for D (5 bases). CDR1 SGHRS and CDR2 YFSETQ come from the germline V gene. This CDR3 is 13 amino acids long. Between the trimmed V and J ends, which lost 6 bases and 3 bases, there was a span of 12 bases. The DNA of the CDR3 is TGCGCCAGCAACACAGGAACCGAAGAGACCCAGTACTTC. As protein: CASNTGTEETQYF.

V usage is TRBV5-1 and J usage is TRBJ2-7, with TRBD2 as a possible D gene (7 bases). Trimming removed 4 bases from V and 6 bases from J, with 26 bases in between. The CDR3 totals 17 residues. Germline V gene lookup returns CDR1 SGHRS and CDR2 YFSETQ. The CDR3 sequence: CASSPSTGGRVQGEQYF. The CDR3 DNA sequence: TGCGCCAGCAGCCCCTCAACGGGGGGCAGGGTACAGGGCGAGCAGTACTTC.

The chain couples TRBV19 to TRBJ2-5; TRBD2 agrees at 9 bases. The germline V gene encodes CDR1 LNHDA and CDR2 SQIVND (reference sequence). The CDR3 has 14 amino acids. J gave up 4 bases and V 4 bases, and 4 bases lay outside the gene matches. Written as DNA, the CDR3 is TGTGCCAGTAGTACCGCGGGGGGGGCAGAGACCCAGTACTTC. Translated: CASSTAGGAETQYF. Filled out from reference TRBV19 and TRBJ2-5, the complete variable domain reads DGGITQSPKYLFRKEGQNVTLSCEQNLNHDAMYWYRQDPGQGLRLIYYSQIVNDFQKGDIAEGYSVSREKKESFPLTVTSAQKNPTAFYLCASSTAGGAETQYFGPGTRLLVL.

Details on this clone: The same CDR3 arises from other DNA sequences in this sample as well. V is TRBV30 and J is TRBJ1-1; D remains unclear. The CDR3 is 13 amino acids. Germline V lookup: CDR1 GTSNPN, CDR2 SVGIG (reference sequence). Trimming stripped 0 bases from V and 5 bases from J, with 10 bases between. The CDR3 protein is CAWSVSGRTEAFF. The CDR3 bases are TGTGCCTGGAGTGTATCGGGTCGTACTGAAGCTTTCTTT.

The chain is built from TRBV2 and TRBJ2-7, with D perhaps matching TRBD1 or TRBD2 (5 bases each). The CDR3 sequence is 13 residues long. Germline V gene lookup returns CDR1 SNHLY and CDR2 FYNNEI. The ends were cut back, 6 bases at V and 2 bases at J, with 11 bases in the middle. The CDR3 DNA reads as TGTGCCAGCAGGAGAGGGGCTACCTACGAGCAGTACTTC. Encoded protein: CASRRGATYEQYF.

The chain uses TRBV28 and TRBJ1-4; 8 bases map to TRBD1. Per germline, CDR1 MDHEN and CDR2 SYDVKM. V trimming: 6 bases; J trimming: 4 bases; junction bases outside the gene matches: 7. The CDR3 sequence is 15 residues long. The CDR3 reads CASSLTGGINEKLFF. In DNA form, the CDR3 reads TGTGCCAGCAGCCTAACAGGGGGAATTAATGAAAAACTGTTTTTT.